A single sample is the source of the 11 T cell receptor beta chains below, sequenced in a study of blood T cell repertoires in COVID-19. Assay used: immunoSEQ multiplex PCR; TCRdb lists only in-frame clones, some missing. Of 150,000 to 200,000 clones listed, 60% to 85% were seen once; the top ten hold about 9%. Material: peripheral blood. These receptors were collected from a woman aged 45-65 years with active or convalescent COVID-19.

This chain connects TRBV24-1 to TRBJ1-2; TRBD1 matches 7 bases. There are 15 residues in the CDR3. Germline-derived CDR1 and CDR2 are KGHDR and SFDVKD. The junction had 6 bases not matched to a gene; V was cut back by 3 bases and J by 3 bases. The CDR3 DNA reads TGTGCCACCAGTGATCCCCGACAGGGAGACTATGGCTACACCTTC. Its translation is CATSDPRQGDYGYTF.

J is TRBJ2-5 and V is TRBV7-9; D possibly corresponds to TRBD2 (7 bases). The CDR3 totals 15 residues. The germline V gene has CDR1 SEHNR and CDR2 FQNEAQ (reference sequence). V dropped 4 bases and J dropped 2 bases, with 14 bases sitting between them. CDR3: CASSSGGPFQETQYF. CDR3 coding DNA: TGTGCCAGCAGCTCCGGGGGGCCCTTTCAAGAGACCCAGTACTTC.

In DNA form, the CDR3 reads TGTGCCAGCAGCCGGCATTGGGAGGTTTCGTGCTACTCCTACGAGCAGTACTTC. This encodes CASSRHWEVSCYSYEQYF. V and J are TRBV7-4 and TRBJ2-7; perhaps TRBD2 as D (6 bases). V was trimmed by 5 bases and J by 0 bases, leaving 23 bases between them. The germline V gene encodes CDR1 SGHVT and CDR2 SQSDAQ. This CDR3 region has 18 residues.

Only a few counts were recorded for this clone. This chain links TRBV9 with TRBJ1-4, with 7 positions matching TRBD1. CDR1 is SGDLS, CDR2 YYNGEE, per germline. The CDR3 runs 14 residues. With V trimmed by 4 bases and J by 3 bases, 3 bases remained unmatched. The CDR3 protein is CASSPRGSNEKLFF. The CDR3 region has the DNA TGTGCCAGCAGCCCCAGGGGGTCTAATGAAAAACTGTTTTTT.

The V gene is TRBV9, the J gene TRBJ1-2; TRBD1 might be the D (6 bases). Germline V gene sequence: CDR1 SGDLS, CDR2 YYNGEE. This CDR3 region has 14 residues. V lost 3 bases, J lost 4 bases, and 13 bases lay in between. Here the CDR3 reads CASSARQDSYGYTF. In DNA, the CDR3 is TGTGCCAGCAGCGCCAGACAGGACTCCTATGGCTACACCTTC.

The V gene is TRBV6-5, the J gene TRBJ2-1, with D hard to call. Trimming pared 8 bases from V and 4 bases from J, leaving 9 bases between. Per the germline V gene, CDR1 is MNHEY and CDR2 is SVGAGI. The CDR3 is 12 amino acids. CDR3 in amino acids: CASETPYNEQFF. For the CDR3, the DNA is TGTGCCAGCGAAACACCGTACAATGAGCAGTTCTTC.

The rearrangement joins TRBV7-9 to TRBJ1-2; D gene ambiguous. Trimming removed 1 base at V and 4 bases at J, with 10 bases between. Looked up from germline, CDR1 is SEHNR and CDR2 is FQNEAQ (reference sequence). The CDR3 consists of 14 residues. This chain's CDR3 is CASSLGGSGYGYTF. Here the CDR3 DNA reads TGTGCCAGCAGCTTAGGCGGGTCGGGCTATGGCTACACCTTC.

CDR3 in amino acids: CASSSYQVRRNTEAFF. The CDR3 DNA sequence: TGTGCCAGCAGTTCCTATCAGGTCAGACGGAACACTGAAGCTTTCTTT. The chain employs TRBV27 and TRBJ1-1, with D unclear. The germline V and J ends were trimmed by 4 bases and 1 base, with 16 bases remaining between them. The CDR3 runs 16 residues. Germline assignment: CDR1 MNHEY and CDR2 SMNVEV (reference sequence).

The chain couples TRBV5-1 to TRBJ1-1, with 12 bases fitting TRBD1. Germline CDR1 is SGHRS and CDR2 is YFSETQ. V gave up 5 bases and J gave up 5 bases; unmatched junction bases: 7. This CDR3 contains 15 residues. The CDR3 region has the DNA TGCGCCAGCAGTTTTAGGGACAGGGGGCAAACTGAAGCTTTCTTT. Protein product: CASSFRDRGQTEAFF.

The chain links TRBV28 to TRBJ2-7; TRBD2 aligns across 12 bases. CDR1 is MDHEN and CDR2 is SYDVKM in the germline V gene. Unmatched junction bases numbered 5, after V lost 6 bases and J lost 2 bases. This CDR3 region has 15 residues. The CDR3 DNA reads TGTGCCAGCAGCTCTAGCGGGAGGGGGCCCTACGAGCAGTACTTC. Residues: CASSSSGRGPYEQYF.

The chain uses TRBV20-1 and TRBJ1-2; tentative D call: TRBD1 (6 bases). The CDR3 covers 11 residues. Trimming stripped 6 bases from V and 8 bases from J, with 13 bases between. Germline V lookup: CDR1 DFQATT, CDR2 SNEGSKA (reference sequence). The DNA for the CDR3 is TGCAGTGCATCAGACAGGAGGGGCTACACCTTC. This translates into CSASDRRGYTF.